This section outlines one T cell receptor beta chain sequence together with its context. This CDR3 spans 13 amino acids. From germline, CDR1 is KGHSH and CDR2 LQKENI. This sample is part of a study of T cells expressing NK-cell markers. Study summary: Out of eight donors sequenced, seven tested HCMV-seropositive and the remaining one seronegative.

Using the 5' RACE reads, TCRdb records one entry per CDR3 protein without DNA. The sample includes 500,000 or so distinct CDR3 sequences. Sequencing was performed on blood T cells: a sorted CD56 or NKG2C T cell subset, CD4+ or CD8+ T cells, or bulk PBMC T cells (not recorded which). The TCR sequence derives from a man between 18 and 35 years old in good health. The V gene is TRBV18, the J gene TRBJ1-2. The CDR3 reads CASSPRRNYGYTF.